This TCR beta chain came from a study of Ad26.COV2.S vaccination and SARS-CoV-2 variants. The wider study: Ad26.COV2.S shots went into the muscle once or twice, 56 days apart. Study results and caveats: Spike-specific responses of CD8+ and CD4+ T cells were reported to display substantial breadth after vaccination. Recipients given vaccine exceeded placebo recipients in spike-specific TCR breadth.

In germline, CDR1 is LGHDT, CDR2 YNNKEL (reference sequence). The CDR3 has 15 residues. V lost 0 bases, J lost 10 bases, and 7 bases stayed unmatched. Notes on this clone: Its antigen is still unknown.

Treatment here: 15 to 20 received Ad26.COV2.S at low or high dose, single or two shots; several received placebo; per-sample allocation not given. Samples were taken on day 63 after the first vaccine or placebo injection. Spike of the Wuhan-strain SARS-CoV-2 was expressed by an Ad26 vector, which formed the vaccine. TCRdb keeps only in-frame clones here, not all; method: immunoSEQ multiplex PCR. The sample yields hundreds of thousands of clones, 75% to 90% seen once. This receptor was obtained from a person aged 18 to 59 who received the Ad26.COV2.S COVID-19 vaccine or a placebo. The sequencing here drew on peripheral blood, taken in a trial of Ad26.COV2.S vaccine versus placebo. The genes are TRBV3-1 (or the pseudogene TRBV3-2) and TRBJ2-5, with TRBD2 identical over 11 bases. The CDR3 loop is CASSQEASGGSGQYF. The CDR3 bases are TGTGCCAGCAGCCAAGAGGCTAGCGGGGGGTCGGGCCAGTACTTC.